The next 21 T cell receptor beta chains were all read from a single sample in a study of CD8 T cells in ankylosing spondylitis (TCRdb year 2017). Receptor libraries were prepared by 5' RACE. This sample was sequenced with an Illumina HiSeq 2500. Starting from the raw public reads, TCRdb applied fastp trimming at Q25, assembled clones with MiXCR and retained in-frame beta chains. For every CDR3 protein sequence, its rows merge into one entry that carries the most common genes and DNA. Here the sample has about 300,000 distinct CDR3 sequences; less than 25% occur a single time. About 4% of the sample belongs to the ten largest clones. Input material: blood, either unsorted or a sorted T cell fraction (not recorded which). The receptors here all came from a female donor with ankylosing spondylitis or in good health (not recorded which).

The sample holds many counts of this clonotype. This rearrangement joins TRBV5-1 to TRBJ2-2; D gene unclear. Trimming shortened V by 0 bases and J by 1 base, and 7 bases separated the two germline ends. Germline V CDR1 and CDR2: SGHRS, YFSETQ. This CDR3 spans 15 amino acids. The CDR3 here is CASSLGLLNTGELFF. CDR3 DNA sequence: TGCGCCAGCAGCTTGGGACTCCTGAACACCGGGGAGCTGTTTTTT.

The chain has TRBV29-1 and TRBJ2-5; 8 bases fit TRBD1. The length of the CDR3 is 12 residues. V lost 7 bases and J lost 2; bases outside the gene matches: 3. Looked up from germline, CDR1 is SQVTM and CDR2 is ANQGSEA. CDR3 residues: CSGGQVQETQYF. The CDR3, as DNA: TGCAGCGGGGGACAGGTACAAGAGACCCAGTACTTC.

This clonotype was recorded a few times. The chain employs TRBV11-2 and TRBJ2-3, with TRBD2 matching over 14 bases. Losses at the gene ends were 3 bases for V and 0 bases for J; bases not matched to a gene: 11. The germline CDR1 and CDR2 sequences are SGHAT and FQNNGV. The length of the CDR3 is 20 residues. The DNA for the CDR3 is TGTGCCAGCAGCTTCTCCTCGGGACTAGCGGGAGTGGGTAGCACAGATACGCAGTATTTT. This encodes CASSFSSGLAGVGSTDTQYF.

This clonotype has just a few counts. The chain carries TRBV7-2 and TRBJ2-5; D is unclear. From germline, CDR1 is SGHTA and CDR2 FQGNSA. V lost 5 bases and J 2 bases, leaving 6 bases between the germline ends. The CDR3 is 12 amino acids. The CDR3 DNA sequence: TGTGCCAGCAGCGCAGGACAAGAGACCCAGTACTTC. Its protein is CASSAGQETQYF. Combining the CDR3 with reference TRBV7-2 and TRBJ2-5 gives the whole variable domain GAGVSQSPSNKVTEKGKDVELRCDPISGHTALYWYRQSLGQGLEFLIYFQGNSAPDKSGLPSDRFSAERTGGSVSTLTIQRTQQEDSAVYLCASSAGQETQYFGPGTRLLVL.

This clonotype was seen a few times. The chain employs TRBV6-6 and TRBJ2-7; perhaps TRBD1 as D (5 bases). The length of the CDR3 is 12 residues. Trimming cost V 0 bases and J 8 bases, with 8 bases left between them. In germline, CDR1 is MNHNY, CDR2 SVGAGI (reference sequence). The CDR3 bases are TGTGCCAGCAGTTACTCAGGGGATCAGCAGTACTTC. This translates into CASSYSGDQQYF.

This chain links TRBV12-3 or TRBV12-4 with TRBJ2-7; the D gene could be TRBD1 or TRBD2 (5 bases each). Trimming left V 4 bases short and J 0 bases short, with 13 bases between. This CDR3 spans 15 amino acids. The CDR3 region has the DNA TGTGCCAGCAGTTCAGACCGGGACGTCTCCTACGAGCAGTACTTC. Protein product: CASSSDRDVSYEQYF.

There are a few counts of this clonotype. The chain links TRBV7-9 to TRBJ1-1; a weak D match, TRBD1 (5 bases). Germline loops: CDR1 SEHNR, CDR2 FQNEAQ (reference sequence). CDR3 size: 13 residues. V was cut by 3 bases and J by 6 bases, with 11 bases left in between. CDR3 sequence (DNA): TGTGCCAGCAGCTTGAATCAGGGTGCTGAAGCTTTCTTT. This translates into CASSLNQGAEAFF.

The chain carries TRBV29-1 and TRBJ2-3; TRBD1 aligns across 7 bases. The germline gives CDR1 SQVTM, CDR2 ANQGSEA. V lost 4 bases to trimming and J lost 5 bases; unmatched junction nucleotides: 6. This CDR3 region has 13 residues. CDR3 sequence: CSVVRGYLDTQYF. In DNA form, the CDR3 reads TGCAGCGTTGTCAGGGGGTATTTAGATACGCAGTATTTT.

This clonotype was detected a few times. The chain is built from TRBV20-1 and TRBJ2-5, with 7 bases matching TRBD1. This CDR3 comprises 15 residues. V gave up 1 base and J gave up 5 bases; unmatched junction bases: 10. The V gene's germline CDR1 is DFQATT and CDR2 SNEGSKA (reference sequence). The CDR3 is CSARGLQGIVETQYF. The CDR3 DNA is TGCAGTGCTAGAGGGCTACAGGGGATCGTGGAGACCCAGTACTTC.

This sequence joins TRBV4-3 and TRBJ2-1; D ambiguous. With 1 base removed from V and 9 bases from J, the gap between germline ends came to 13 bases. Germline-derived CDR1 and CDR2 are LGHNA and YSLEER. The CDR3 has 14 residues. DNA of the CDR3: TGCGCCAGCAGCCAAGCAGCGCGCCTAGGTGAGCAGTTCTTC. Protein sequence: CASSQAARLGEQFF.

There are a few counts of this clonotype. In DNA, the CDR3 is TGCGCCAGCGGAGGAACCGGAGAGCAGTTCTTC. Translated: CASGGTGEQFF. The chain combines TRBV5-1 with TRBJ2-1, with D possibly being TRBD2 (5 bases). CDR3 length: 11 residues. The V gene's germline CDR1 is SGHRS and CDR2 YFSETQ. V shed 7 bases and J shed 10 bases, with 12 bases lying between them.

This clonotype appeared a few times. J is TRBJ2-3 and V is TRBV7-9; TRBD1 is a possible D gene (6 bases). The CDR3 consists of 14 residues. V lost 1 base to trimming and J lost 5 bases, with 10 bases between them. The germline V gene encodes CDR1 SEHNR and CDR2 FQNEAQ (reference sequence). The CDR3 coding sequence is TGTGCCAGCAGCTTAGTGGGGGCGGAAGATACGCAGTATTTT. This sequence encodes CASSLVGAEDTQYF.

This rearrangement joins TRBV11-2 to TRBJ2-1; 8 nucleotides match TRBD1. J was trimmed by 12 bases and V by 5 bases; bases with no gene match: 12. CDR1 and CDR2 (germline): SGHAT, FQNNGV. The CDR3 runs to 14 residues. In DNA form, the CDR3 reads TGTGCCAGCAGCCCAAGACAGGGGTCTGTGTGGCAGTTCTTC. Translating it yields CASSPRQGSVWQFF. The full variable domain, in which reference TRBV11-2 and TRBJ2-1 provide the parts outside the CDR3, is EAGVAQSPRYKIIEKRQSVAFWCNPISGHATLYWYQQILGQGPKLLIQFQNNGVVDDSQLPKDRFSAERLKGVDSTLKIQPAKLEDSAVYLCASSPRQGSVWQFFGPGTRLTVL.

This clonotype was found a few times. The rearrangement joins TRBV10-3 to TRBJ2-4; weak D call: TRBD1 (5 bases). V was shortened by 6 bases and J by 1 base, with 13 bases between the two germline ends. Germline CDR1 and CDR2: ENHRY and SYGVKD. This CDR3 has 15 residues. CDR3 amino acids: CAISPTAVAKNIQYF. CDR3 sequence (DNA): TGTGCCATCAGCCCGACAGCTGTGGCCAAAAACATTCAGTACTTC.

The chain carries TRBV6-2 or TRBV6-3 and TRBJ2-1, with 13 bases aligning to TRBD2. V dropped 2 bases and J dropped 9; count of bases not matched to a gene: 19. CDR3 length: 20 residues. From germline, CDR1 is MNHEY and CDR2 SVGEGT. CDR3 sequence reads: CASSYEGAGRTSGGRGEQFF. In DNA, the CDR3 is TGTGCCAGCAGTTACGAGGGGGCAGGGCGGACTAGCGGGGGCCGGGGTGAGCAGTTCTTC.

The chain employs TRBV7-2 and TRBJ2-5; 10 bases align to TRBD2. Germline V gives CDR1 SGHTA, CDR2 FQGNSA. The CDR3 runs to 17 residues. The junction had 12 bases not matched to a gene; V was cut back by 3 bases and J by 5 bases. The CDR3 sequence is CASSFGLLAGEWETQYF. For the CDR3, the DNA is TGTGCCAGCAGCTTCGGCCTCCTAGCGGGAGAATGGGAGACCCAGTACTTC.

This clonotype was counted between two and nine times. The gene calls are TRBV29-1 and TRBJ1-2, with D tentatively TRBD1 (5 bases). V was clipped by 5 bases and J by 7 bases, with 11 bases between them. This CDR3 is 11 amino acids long. CDR1 is SQVTM, CDR2 ANQGSEA, per germline. The CDR3 sequence: CSVTDRGGYTF. The DNA for the CDR3 is TGCAGCGTTACAGATAGGGGTGGCTACACCTTC.

The rearrangement joins TRBV24-1 to TRBJ2-1, with 7 bases lining up with TRBD2. CDR1 and CDR2 (germline): KGHDR, SFDVKD. The CDR3 is 15 amino acids. The trim removed 3 bases at V and 5 bases at J, leaving 6 bases unmatched. The CDR3 DNA reads TGTGCCACCAGTGATGCCCTAGCGGACCACAATGAGCAGTTCTTC. Its protein product is CATSDALADHNEQFF.

Regarding this clonotype: This may come from a read error, since a much larger clone is one base off. CDR3 loop: CASSFVAGAGTGERFF. The CDR3 region has the DNA TGTGCCAGCAGTTTTGTAGCGGGAGCGGGCACCGGGGAGCGGTTTTTT. The chain carries TRBV12-3 or TRBV12-4 and TRBJ2-2; 9 bases line up with TRBD2. CDR3 size: 16 residues.

Many counts were recorded for this clonotype. The rearrangement links TRBV24-1 to TRBJ2-1, with D possibly being TRBD2 (6 bases). This CDR3 comprises 16 residues. CDR1 and CDR2 (germline): KGHDR, SFDVKD. V was clipped by 4 bases and J by 6 bases, with 18 bases between them. The CDR3 is CATSDSRERRLNEQFF. The CDR3 region has the DNA TGTGCCACCAGTGACTCCCGGGAGCGACGCCTCAATGAGCAGTTCTTC.

This clonotype has more than one count but fewer than ten. The chain recombines TRBV20-1 with TRBJ2-7; maybe TRBD2 (5 bases). V was cut by 3 bases and J by 3 bases, with 12 bases left in between. Germline lookup yields CDR1 DFQATT and CDR2 SNEGSKA (reference sequence). The CDR3 has 13 residues. Here the CDR3 reads CSARAAGRYEQYF. The CDR3 coding sequence is TGCAGTGCTAGGGCGGCGGGCCGCTACGAGCAGTACTTC.